What follows are 10 T cell receptor beta chains derived from one specimen sequenced in a study of control samples from healthy donors and cancer patients. Libraries were prepared by immunoSEQ multiplex PCR; TCRdb keeps only in-frame clonotypes and omits some of them. Here the sample spans 82,000 or so clones, about 93% being singletons. Specimen: blood. These TCRs come from a woman between 18 and 30 years old in good health.

V usage is TRBV10-3 and J usage is TRBJ1-4; D may be TRBD1 (5 bases). Germline-derived CDR1 and CDR2 are ENHRY and SYGVKD. V gave up 6 bases and J gave up 6 bases, with 11 bases separating them. The CDR3 runs to 13 residues. CDR3 nucleotides: TGTGCCATCAGGAAAGACAGCGATGAAAAACTGTTTTTT. This sequence encodes CAIRKDSDEKLFF.

The chain uses TRBV7-3 and TRBJ2-5, with 10 bases aligning to TRBD2. Trimming cost V 5 bases and J 5 bases; bases outside gene matches: 8. The germline CDR1 and CDR2 sequences are SGHTA and FQGTGA. CDR3 length: 15 residues. This CDR3 is CASSLRAGGSETQYF. In DNA, the CDR3 is TGTGCCAGCAGCCTACGAGCGGGAGGGTCGGAGACCCAGTACTTC.

This clone was seen just once. The same CDR3 is also encoded by other DNA sequences in this sample. This sequence joins TRBV9 and TRBJ2-3; 8 bases are a match to TRBD2. J lost 0 bases, V lost 3 bases, and 3 bases had no gene match. The germline gives CDR1 SGDLS, CDR2 YYNGEE. CDR3 length equals 15 residues. The CDR3 spells CASSALAASTDTQYF. Written as DNA, the CDR3 is TGTGCCAGCAGCGCACTAGCGGCTAGCACAGATACGCAGTATTTT.

Turning to this clone: The same CDR3 is also encoded by other DNA sequences in this sample. This chain connects TRBV28 to TRBJ1-5; no firm D call. Trimming left V 2 bases short and J 4 bases short, with 6 bases between. Germline V gene lookup returns CDR1 MDHEN and CDR2 SYDVKM. The CDR3 contains 13 residues. The CDR3 DNA reads as TGTGCCAGCAGTTTAGTTGGAAATCAGCCCCAGCATTTT. It translates to CASSLVGNQPQHF.

This chain uses TRBV7-9 with TRBJ1-2; 7 bases are a match to TRBD1. Per germline, CDR1 SEHNR and CDR2 FQNEAQ (reference sequence). The trim removed 5 bases at V and 11 bases at J, leaving 17 bases unmatched. The CDR3 is 15 amino acids. CDR3 amino acids: CASSPPGTDAMGYTF. The CDR3 nucleotides are TGTGCCAGCAGCCCCCCAGGGACAGACGCTATGGGGTACACCTTC.

The chain employs TRBV9 and TRBJ2-1, with TRBD2 identical over 9 bases. V lost 3 bases and J lost 2; bases outside the gene matches: 3. The CDR3 runs 15 residues. Germline CDR1 SGDLS, CDR2 YYNGEE. The CDR3 here is CASSASGTAYNEQFF. CDR3 nucleotide sequence: TGTGCCAGCAGCGCTAGCGGGACGGCCTACAATGAGCAGTTCTTC.

The chain carries TRBV4-2 and TRBJ2-5; D unclear. Germline CDR1 and CDR2: LGHNA and YNFKEQ. Trimming stripped 4 bases from V and 2 bases from J, with 23 bases between. CDR3 length equals 18 residues. CDR3: CASSPYSDGPILQETQYF. The CDR3 DNA follows: TGTGCCAGCAGCCCCTACTCGGACGGACCCATACTTCAAGAGACCCAGTACTTC.

This clone was counted once. The chain joins TRBV27 to TRBJ1-2, with a weak D call TRBD1 (6 bases). V gave up 2 bases and J gave up 8 bases, with 12 bases separating them. Per the germline V gene, CDR1 is MNHEY and CDR2 is SMNVEV (reference sequence). The length of the CDR3 is 13 residues. CDR3 amino acids: CASSLPTGGGYTF. DNA for the CDR3: TGTGCCAGCAGTTTACCGACAGGAGGGGGCTACACCTTC.

This clone has a single count. Written as DNA, the CDR3 is TGTGCCAGCAGCAAAACAGGGGCCCCAGGTAATTACTACGAGCAGTACTTC. Amino acid sequence: CASSKTGAPGNYYEQYF. V usage is TRBV9 and J usage is TRBJ2-7; 7 bases align to TRBD1. Germline CDR1 and CDR2: SGDLS and YYNGEE. J lost 3 bases, V lost 4 bases, and 16 bases had no gene match. The CDR3 loop spans 17 amino acids.

This chain connects TRBV28 to TRBJ1-3; D unresolved. V was cut by 5 bases and J by 4 bases, with 15 bases left in between. The CDR3 contains 15 residues. Germline loops: CDR1 MDHEN, CDR2 SYDVKM. The CDR3 here is CASSLWGADGNTIYF. The CDR3 DNA follows: TGTGCCAGCAGTCTTTGGGGAGCTGACGGAAACACCATATATTTT.